This passage covers 30 T cell receptor beta chains from one sample sequenced in a study of OX40 agonist ivuxolimab in advanced cancers. Generated by immunoSEQ multiplex PCR, the TCRdb table keeps only in-frame clones and is missing some. This sample has tens of thousands of clones, with over 80% found just once. This specimen was CD4+ or CD8+ T cells sorted from blood, taken in a trial of the OX40 agonist ivuxolimab. These receptors were obtained from an adult with an advanced solid tumor such as melanoma, head and neck, liver or kidney cancer.

The gene calls are TRBV28 and TRBJ2-2; D possibly matches TRBD1 or TRBD2 (5 bases each). This CDR3 has 17 amino acids. V lost 3 bases to trimming and J lost 0 bases, with 14 bases between them. Per the germline V gene, CDR1 is MDHEN and CDR2 is SYDVKM. The DNA of the CDR3 is TGTGCCAGCAGTTTTAGTGGGGGACGGCCGAACACCGGGGAGCTGTTTTTT. Its translation: CASSFSGGRPNTGELFF.

This chain links TRBV5-6 with TRBJ1-1, with D hard to call. CDR1 and CDR2 from the germline V gene are SGHDT and YYEEEE. The CDR3 consists of 15 residues. The V and J ends lost 5 bases and 1 base respectively, with 15 bases between them. The CDR3 spells CASRKNQATNTEAFF. The CDR3 bases are TGTGCCAGCAGAAAGAACCAGGCTACGAACACTGAAGCTTTCTTT. Combining the CDR3 with reference TRBV5-6 and TRBJ1-1 gives the whole variable domain DAGVTQSPTHLIKTRGQQVTLRCSPKSGHDTVSWYQQALGQGPQFIFQYYEEEERQRGNFPDRFSGHQFPNYSSELNVNALLLGDSALYLCASRKNQATNTEAFFGQGTRLTVV.

The table lists this clone with a few counts. The chain uses TRBV10-3 and TRBJ2-2; the match to TRBD2 covers 8 bases. Trimming removed 7 bases from V and 3 bases from J; junction bases left unmatched: 10. The CDR3 is 16 amino acids. Germline CDR1 and CDR2: ENHRY and SYGVKD. The CDR3 nucleotides are TGTGCCATCACCAAAGAGACTAGCGAGTACACCGGGGAGCTGTTTTTT. As protein: CAITKETSEYTGELFF.

CDR3: CASSEYGGYGYTF. The DNA of the CDR3 is TGTGCCAGCAGTGAATATGGAGGCTATGGCTACACCTTC. V and J are TRBV25-1 and TRBJ1-2; D not certain. The ends were cut back, 0 bases at V and 4 bases at J, with 6 bases in the middle. The CDR3 covers 13 residues. Looked up from germline, CDR1 is MGHDK and CDR2 is SYGVNS.

The J gene is TRBJ2-5, the V gene TRBV30; D may correspond to TRBD1 or TRBD2 (5 bases each). This CDR3 is 13 amino acids long. Germline CDR1 reads GTSNPN; CDR2 reads SVGIG (reference sequence). V was trimmed by 4 bases and J by 5 bases, leaving 14 bases between them. The CDR3 here is CAWTLRGRETQYF. The CDR3 bases are TGTGCCTGGACCCTGAGGGGTAGGGAGACCCAGTACTTC.

This clone was seen once. The chain couples TRBV6-4 to TRBJ1-1; a weak D match, TRBD1 (6 bases). Deletions cut 6 bases from V and 4 bases from J, with 12 bases between. CDR1 is MRHNA and CDR2 is SNTAGT in the germline V gene. The length of the CDR3 is 13 residues. The CDR3 nucleotides read TGTGCCAGCAGGCACAGGGAGACCACTGAAGCTTTCTTT. Its translation: CASRHRETTEAFF.

The chain joins TRBV6-6 to TRBJ1-1; the D gene is possibly TRBD1 (5 bases). This CDR3 region has 15 residues. The germline gives CDR1 MNHNY, CDR2 SVGAGI (reference sequence). Between the trimmed V and J ends, which lost 6 bases and 4 bases, there was a span of 18 bases. The CDR3 protein is CASRTSSGGVTEAFF. CDR3 nucleotide sequence: TGTGCCAGCAGGACTTCGTCAGGAGGGGTCACTGAAGCTTTCTTT.

The chain links TRBV4-2 to TRBJ1-5; D possibly corresponds to TRBD1 (6 bases). V lost 0 bases, J lost 6 bases, and 9 bases lay in between. The germline gives CDR1 LGHNA, CDR2 YNFKEQ. The CDR3 extends over 14 amino acids. The CDR3 here is CASSQEGDTQPQHF. The DNA of the CDR3 is TGTGCCAGCAGCCAAGAAGGGGACACTCAGCCCCAGCATTTT.

The chain is built from TRBV25-1 and TRBJ1-2, with TRBD1 as a possible D gene (6 bases). V was cut by 4 bases and J by 8 bases, with 17 bases left in between. Per the germline V gene, CDR1 is MGHDK and CDR2 is SYGVNS. The CDR3 covers 14 residues. This chain's CDR3 is CASSARGRLIGYTF. In nucleotides, the CDR3 is TGTGCCAGCAGTGCCAGGGGTAGGCTCATAGGCTACACCTTC.

The chain links TRBV30 to TRBJ2-3; D unclear. The CDR3 covers 12 residues. Looked up from germline, CDR1 is GTSNPN and CDR2 is SVGIG (reference sequence). Deletions cut 0 bases from V and 8 bases from J, with 9 bases between. CDR3 residues: CAWSVRGPTQYF. The DNA for the CDR3 is TGTGCCTGGAGTGTACGTGGACCTACGCAGTATTTT.

The rearrangement joins TRBV9 to TRBJ2-7; D is possibly TRBD2 (6 bases). The ends were cut back, 1 base at V and 3 bases at J, with 11 bases in the middle. The CDR3 totals 14 residues. Per the germline V gene, CDR1 is SGDLS and CDR2 is YYNGEE. The CDR3 protein is CASSVQGSGYEQYF. The DNA for the CDR3 is TGTGCCAGCAGCGTACAGGGTAGCGGCTACGAGCAGTACTTC.

This sequence joins TRBV27 and TRBJ2-1, with D perhaps matching TRBD1 (6 bases). The CDR3 has 15 amino acids. The germline V gene encodes CDR1 MNHEY and CDR2 SMNVEV (reference sequence). The germline V and J ends were trimmed by 5 bases and 7 bases, with 18 bases remaining between them. CDR3 sequence: CASSLLLGAKNEQFF. As DNA, the CDR3 is TGTGCCAGCAGTCTATTGTTGGGGGCGAAAAATGAGCAGTTCTTC.

The chain links TRBV7-9 to TRBJ2-3, with D unclear. The germline V gene encodes CDR1 SEHNR and CDR2 FQNEAQ (reference sequence). The CDR3 covers 11 residues. Trimming took 4 bases from V and 6 from J, leaving 5 bases between them. The CDR3 is CASSYQDTQYF. CDR3 nucleotides: TGTGCCAGCAGCTATCAGGATACGCAGTATTTT.

V gene TRBV11-2 combines with J gene TRBJ2-5; weak D call: TRBD2 (5 bases). Per germline, CDR1 SGHAT and CDR2 FQNNGV. The CDR3 length is 16 residues. With 8 bases removed from V and 5 bases from J, the gap between germline ends came to 24 bases. The CDR3 region has the DNA TGTGCCAGCCGGTCCCGAGGGATCGGGATGCGCGAGACCCAGTACTTC. Protein product: CASRSRGIGMRETQYF.

V gene TRBV5-6 combines with J gene TRBJ2-7, with 9 nucleotides matching TRBD2. Germline assignment: CDR1 SGHDT and CDR2 YYEEEE. This CDR3 region has 16 residues. Trimming took 2 bases from V and 5 from J; bases not matched to a gene: 11. The chain's CDR3 is CASSFRRGRAFNEQYF. CDR3 sequence (DNA): TGTGCCAGCAGCTTTAGGCGCGGGAGGGCCTTTAACGAGCAGTACTTC.

V usage is TRBV9 and J usage is TRBJ1-2; D is unresolved. The V gene lost 2 bases and the J gene lost 2 bases, with 10 bases spanning the gap. The CDR3 contains 14 residues. The germline V gene has CDR1 SGDLS and CDR2 YYNGEE. The CDR3, as DNA: TGTGCCAGCAGCGTCGCTAAGGGAAACTATGGCTACACCTTC. Its translation is CASSVAKGNYGYTF.

The chain couples TRBV9 to TRBJ2-2; D uncertain. V was pared by 0 bases and J by 6 bases, with 12 bases between. The CDR3 is made up of 15 amino acids. Germline CDR1 SGDLS, CDR2 YYNGEE. DNA of the CDR3: TGTGCCAGCAGCGTAGAAGCGCGTTCTTCCGGGGAGCTGTTTTTT. It specifies CASSVEARSSGELFF. Together with reference TRBV9 and TRBJ2-2, the CDR3 gives the full variable domain: DSGVTQTPKHLITATGQRVTLRCSPRSGDLSVYWYQQSLDQGLQFLIQYYNGEERAKGNILERFSAQQFPDLHSELNLSSLELGDSALYFCASSVEARSSGELFFGEGSRLTVL.

The V and J genes are TRBV6-5 and TRBJ1-5, with TRBD1 matching 9 bases. Looked up from germline, CDR1 is MNHEY and CDR2 is SVGAGI. Trimming removed 5 bases from V and 8 bases from J; junction bases left unmatched: 4. This CDR3 region has 13 residues. CDR3 bases: TGTGCCAGCAGTCGGACAGGGGATAAGCCCCAGCATTTT. This gives the protein CASSRTGDKPQHF.

The chain joins TRBV19 to TRBJ1-1; no firm D call. CDR1 and CDR2 from the germline V gene are LNHDA and SQIVND (reference sequence). CDR3 length: 12 amino acids. V dropped 10 bases and J dropped 4 bases, with 13 bases sitting between them. CDR3 sequence (DNA): TGTGCCACGCTAGACGGACCCACTGAAGCTTTCTTT. It specifies CATLDGPTEAFF.

J is TRBJ2-3 and V is TRBV2, with 8 nucleotides matching TRBD1. With 3 bases clipped from V and 1 base from J, the junction kept 0 bases outside the gene matches. The CDR3 extends over 14 amino acids. Germline CDR1 and CDR2: SNHLY and FYNNEI. The DNA for the CDR3 is TGTGCCAGCAGTGAGGACAGGGGCACAGATACGCAGTATTTT. This codes for CASSEDRGTDTQYF.

This clone has a handful of counts. At one of its ends the junction is not consistent with the germline gene, which may arise from a read error. CDR3 sequence: CASSYGLAHYF. In nucleotides, the CDR3 is TGTGCCAGCAGTTACGGCCTAGCCCATTACTTC. This chain uses TRBV6-6 with TRBJ2-5; D is perhaps TRBD2 (5 bases). Germline V CDR1 and CDR2: MNHNY, SVGAGI (reference sequence). The CDR3 has 11 residues.

The rearrangement joins TRBV2 to TRBJ2-1, with 12 nucleotides matching TRBD2. The V gene end was trimmed by 7 bases and the J gene end by 7 bases; junction bases not matched to a gene: 11. The CDR3 covers 16 residues. Germline CDR1 SNHLY, CDR2 FYNNEI. The CDR3: CASIHSSGRDVNEQFF. The CDR3 coding sequence is TGTGCCAGCATACACTCTAGCGGGAGGGACGTTAATGAGCAGTTCTTC.

The rearrangement uses TRBV19 and TRBJ1-2; 7 positions match TRBD1. V trimming: 5 bases; J trimming: 4 bases; junction bases outside the gene matches: 7. CDR1 LNHDA and CDR2 SQIVND come from the germline V gene (reference sequence). CDR3 length equals 14 residues. This CDR3 reads CASSPTGQLYGYTF. The CDR3 region has the DNA TGTGCCAGTAGTCCAACGGGACAGCTCTATGGCTACACCTTC.

A single count supports this clone. This sequence joins TRBV23-1 and TRBJ2-4; 7 bases agree with TRBD1. TRBV23-1 is identified as an open reading frame with a role that is uncertain. J lost 3 bases, V lost 4 bases, and 15 bases had no gene match. The CDR3 loop spans 18 amino acids. CDR3 nucleotide sequence: TGCGCCAGCAGTCGAGCTGACAGGGTTTGGAAGGGCAAAAACATTCAGTACTTC. This codes for CASSRADRVWKGKNIQYF.

V and J are TRBV4-2 and TRBJ2-4, with 7 bases matching TRBD2. CDR3 length equals 17 residues. Germline CDR1 LGHNA, CDR2 YNFKEQ. The V and J ends lost 1 base and 1 base, in that order; junction bases with no gene match: 7. In DNA, the CDR3 is TGTGCCAGCAGCCAAGGTTCCGCGGGAGCGGCCAAAAACATTCAGTACTTC. Translating gives CASSQGSAGAAKNIQYF.

The V call is TRBV19, the J call TRBJ2-1, with D perhaps TRBD2 (5 bases). V lost 8 bases and J lost 2, with 16 bases in between. The CDR3 has 15 residues. Germline V gene lookup returns CDR1 LNHDA and CDR2 SQIVND (reference sequence). CDR3 sequence (DNA): TGTGCCAGTCACAAAGGATTCGGGGCCTACAATGAGCAGTTCTTC. It encodes CASHKGFGAYNEQFF.

This clone ranks as medium-sized (0.01 to 0.1%). V gene TRBV30 combines with J gene TRBJ1-1; a weak D match, TRBD1 (6 bases). The V end was cut by 3 bases, the J end by 5 bases, with 16 bases between. This CDR3 has 14 amino acids. Germline V gene sequence: CDR1 GTSNPN, CDR2 SVGIG (reference sequence). CDR3 in DNA: TGTGCCTGGAGAACAGGGATGGGAAGGACTGAAGCTTTCTTT. Its translation is CAWRTGMGRTEAFF.

The genes are TRBV16 and TRBJ2-1; possible D gene TRBD2, 5 bases. The CDR3 is made up of 15 amino acids. The germline V gene has CDR1 KGHSY and CDR2 FQNENV. Trimming left V 0 bases short and J 0 bases short, with 6 bases between. DNA for the CDR3: TGTGCCAGCAGCCAATCGCGGGTCTCCTACAATGAGCAGTTCTTC. This gives the protein CASSQSRVSYNEQFF.

The V call is TRBV20-1, the J call TRBJ2-5; D gene unclear. Trimming cost V 0 bases and J 7 bases, with 6 bases left between them. CDR3 length equals 11 residues. From germline, CDR1 is DFQATT and CDR2 SNEGSKA (reference sequence). The CDR3 bases are TGCAGTGCTAGAGAGGGTGTGACCCAGTACTTC. Its protein is CSAREGVTQYF.

This sequence joins TRBV14 and TRBJ2-3; perhaps TRBD1 as D (6 bases). Trimming pared 0 bases from V and 1 base from J, leaving 8 bases between. The CDR3 spans 15 residues. CDR1 is SGHDN, CDR2 FVKESK, per germline. DNA of the CDR3: TGTGCCAGCAGCCAAGACAGGGGCGGCACAGATACGCAGTATTTT. It specifies CASSQDRGGTDTQYF.